The 7 T cell receptor beta chains below all came from one sample that was sequenced in a study of T-cell reconstitution after alpha-beta-depleted transplantation in children. Unique molecular identifiers were incorporated during preparation of the TCRbeta library. TCRdb passed the PCR reads through MiXCR, listing each CDR3 protein once. Here the sample spans approximately 230,000 distinct CDR3 sequences, roughly 23% being singletons. The sequencing here drew on PBMCs, taken before TCRalphabeta/CD19-depleted stem cell transplant. Receptors originate from a girl aged 2-15 years with Fanconi anemia, due to receive a stem cell transplant.

This clonotype turned up a few times. This rearrangement joins TRBV5-1 to TRBJ2-3; 7 bases agree with TRBD2. Germline trimming cut 4 bases from V and 2 bases from J; bases unmatched to any gene: 10. Per the germline V gene, CDR1 is SGHRS and CDR2 is YFSETQ. The CDR3 is 16 amino acids. The CDR3: CASSVRTRTHTDTQYF. DNA of the CDR3: TGCGCCAGCAGCGTGAGGACTAGAACTCACACAGATACGCAGTATTTT.

The genes are TRBV27 and TRBJ2-5; perhaps D is TRBD1 or TRBD2 (5 bases each). Germline CDR1 reads MNHEY; CDR2 reads SMNVEV (reference sequence). Between the trimmed V and J ends, which lost 4 bases and 7 bases, there was a span of 10 bases. This CDR3 region has 12 residues. CDR3 sequence reads: CASSSPGRTQYF. The DNA for the CDR3 is TGTGCCAGCAGTTCCCCAGGGAGGACCCAGTACTTC.

The rearrangement links TRBV27 to TRBJ2-1; D uncertain. CDR1 MNHEY and CDR2 SMNVEV come from the germline V gene (reference sequence). This CDR3 spans 11 amino acids. Deletions cut 5 bases from V and 11 bases from J, with 10 bases between. The CDR3 loop reads CASSASGQQFF. The CDR3 region has the DNA TGTGCCAGCAGTGCGAGTGGACAGCAGTTCTTC.

The CDR3 reads CASSHPSSGFANTGELFF. The DNA of the CDR3 is TGTGCCAGCTCACACCCCAGTAGCGGGTTCGCGAACACCGGGGAGCTGTTTTTT. The chain has TRBV18 and TRBJ2-2, with TRBD2 identical over 7 bases. Losses at the gene ends were 4 bases for V and 0 bases for J; bases not matched to a gene: 11. CDR1 KGHSH and CDR2 LQKENI come from the germline V gene. The CDR3 length is 18 residues.

This clonotype appeared a single time. The chain has TRBV6-1 and TRBJ2-3; D possibly corresponds to TRBD1 (5 bases). The CDR3 is 14 residues long. With 6 bases removed from V and 3 bases from J, the gap between germline ends came to 13 bases. Germline V gives CDR1 MNHNS, CDR2 SASEGT. CDR3: CASRGQGSTDTQYF. The CDR3 DNA reads as TGTGCCAGCAGAGGGCAGGGATCAACAGATACGCAGTATTTT.

This clonotype was picked up many times. The chain joins TRBV27 to TRBJ2-7; a possible D gene is TRBD2 (6 bases). The CDR3 is 13 residues long. Trimming cost V 6 bases and J 0 bases, with 9 bases left between them. Germline CDR1 and CDR2: MNHEY and SMNVEV (reference sequence). The CDR3 is CASRLGGSYEQYF. The DNA of the CDR3 is TGTGCCAGCAGACTCGGGGGCTCCTACGAGCAGTACTTC.

At least ten counts were recorded for this clonotype. In DNA, the CDR3 is TGTGCCAGCAGTTCGACCGGGACTAGCGGGGGATACAATGAGCAGTTCTTC. As protein: CASSSTGTSGGYNEQFF. The chain joins TRBV12-3 or TRBV12-4 to TRBJ2-1; TRBD2 matches at 14 bases. This CDR3 is built from 17 residues. V shed 4 bases, J shed 4 bases, and the junction held 6 bases outside the gene matches.